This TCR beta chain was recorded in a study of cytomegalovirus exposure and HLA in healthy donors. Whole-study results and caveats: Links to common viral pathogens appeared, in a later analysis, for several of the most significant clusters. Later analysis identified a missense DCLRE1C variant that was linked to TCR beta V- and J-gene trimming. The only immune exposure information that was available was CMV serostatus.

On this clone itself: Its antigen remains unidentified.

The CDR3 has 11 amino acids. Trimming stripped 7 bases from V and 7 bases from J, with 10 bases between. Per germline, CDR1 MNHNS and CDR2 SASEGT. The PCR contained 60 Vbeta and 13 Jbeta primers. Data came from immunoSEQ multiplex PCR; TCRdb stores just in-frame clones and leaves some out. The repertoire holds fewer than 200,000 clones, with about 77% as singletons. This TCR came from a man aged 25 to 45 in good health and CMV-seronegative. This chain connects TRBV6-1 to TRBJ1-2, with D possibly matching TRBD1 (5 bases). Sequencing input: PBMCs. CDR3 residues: CASTGYAGYTF. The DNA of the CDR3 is TGTGCCAGCACAGGGTACGCTGGCTACACCTTC.